The clone carrying this T cell receptor beta chain was counted only a few times. Its antigen remains unidentified. Germline CDR1 is SGHDT and CDR2 is YYEEEE. Trimming stripped 6 bases from V and 0 bases from J, with 10 bases between. The CDR3 covers 15 residues. The sample belongs to a study of cytomegalovirus exposure and HLA in healthy donors. PCR used 60 Vbeta primers and 13 Jbeta primers. Clones were sequenced by immunoSEQ multiplex PCR, and TCRdb holds only the in-frame ones, with some missing. The sample consists of roughly 200,000 clones, around 80% of them appearing once. Study findings and constraints: An observed cluster of highly shared sequence variants was recorded as a likely sequencing artifact. The availability of immune exposure information extended only to CMV serostatus.

The V and J genes are TRBV5-6 and TRBJ2-6; no clear D gene. The TCR comes from a boy between 2 and 15 years old in good health and CMV-seronegative. Sequenced sample: PBMCs. CDR3 in amino acids: CASTYRRSGANVLTF. The CDR3 DNA sequence: TGTGCCAGCACCTACCGCCGCTCTGGGGCCAACGTCCTGACTTTC.